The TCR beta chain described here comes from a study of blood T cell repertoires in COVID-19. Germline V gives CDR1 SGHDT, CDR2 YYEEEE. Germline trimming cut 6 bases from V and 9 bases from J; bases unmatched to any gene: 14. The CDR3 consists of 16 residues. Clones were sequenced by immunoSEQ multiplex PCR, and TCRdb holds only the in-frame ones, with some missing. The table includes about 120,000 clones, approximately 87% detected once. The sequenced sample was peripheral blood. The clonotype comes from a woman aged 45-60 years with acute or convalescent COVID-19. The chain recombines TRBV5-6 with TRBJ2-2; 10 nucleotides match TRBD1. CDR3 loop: CASTRWGGTGDRELFF. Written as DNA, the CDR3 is TGTGCCAGCACCCGATGGGGCGGGACAGGGGACAGGGAGCTGTTTTTT.